A single sample is the source of the 22 T cell receptor beta chains below, sequenced in a study of blood T cell repertoires in COVID-19. TCRdb keeps only in-frame clones here, not all; method: immunoSEQ multiplex PCR. The sample lists roughly 200,000 clones; around 80% were seen once. Sequenced input: peripheral blood. Receptors were obtained from a woman aged 80 or older with active or convalescent COVID-19.

This chain links TRBV12-1 with TRBJ2-7; TRBD1 is the table's D call, not checked against the DNA. TRBV12-1 is classified as a pseudogene. This CDR3 is 22 amino acids long. CDR3 residues: CASSSPGHSVISPFDRGYEQYF. The CDR3 DNA follows: TGTGCCAGCAGCTCCCCGGGACATAGCGTAATCAGTCCTTTCGATAGGGGCTACGAGCAGTACTTC.

This chain connects TRBV7-9 to TRBJ1-4; maybe TRBD1 (5 bases). This CDR3 has 16 amino acids. The germline V gene has CDR1 SEHNR and CDR2 FQNEAQ (reference sequence). The V and J ends lost 5 bases and 4 bases respectively, with 17 bases between them. CDR3 sequence reads: CASSLLVGQGNEKLFF. DNA for the CDR3: TGTGCCAGCAGCCTTCTGGTCGGCCAGGGTAATGAAAAACTGTTTTTT.

CDR3 sequence reads: CASSPRHGGGELFF. In DNA form, the CDR3 reads TGTGCCAGCAGCCCCCGACACGGGGGCGGGGAGCTGTTTTTT. The chain is built from TRBV4-2 and TRBJ2-2; the D gene is possibly TRBD2 (6 bases). CDR3 size: 14 residues. Trimming removed 4 bases from V and 7 bases from J, with 13 bases in between. Germline lookup yields CDR1 LGHNA and CDR2 YNFKEQ.

The chain's CDR3 is CSGQTGGAGMNTEAFF. The CDR3 nucleotides are TGCAGCGGCCAAACAGGGGGCGCGGGCATGAACACTGAAGCTTTCTTT. This chain links TRBV29-1 with TRBJ1-1; 9 bases line up with TRBD1. CDR1 is SQVTM and CDR2 is ANQGSEA in the germline V gene. Losses at the gene ends were 7 bases for V and 0 bases for J; bases not matched to a gene: 12. CDR3 length: 16 residues.

This clone showed up just a few times. This sequence joins TRBV30 and TRBJ1-3, with 7 bases identical to TRBD1. V trimming: 0 bases; J trimming: 0 bases; junction bases outside the gene matches: 17. The CDR3 sequence is 20 residues long. Germline lookup yields CDR1 GTSNPN and CDR2 SVGIG (reference sequence). The chain's CDR3 is CAWSVQGGRGSLLSGNTIYF. The CDR3 region has the DNA TGTGCCTGGAGTGTACAAGGTGGCAGGGGGTCCCTTCTCTCTGGAAACACCATATATTTT.

The V gene is TRBV6-5, the J gene TRBJ1-6; possibly TRBD1 for D (5 bases). V shed 10 bases and J shed 7 bases, with 14 bases lying between them. The CDR3 loop spans 13 amino acids. Germline V gene sequence: CDR1 MNHEY, CDR2 SVGAGI. The CDR3 DNA is TGTGCCACCCGGGGGGGGTTAAATTCACCCCTCCACTTT. It encodes CATRGGLNSPLHF.

This chain connects TRBV7-8 to TRBJ2-1; the match to TRBD2 covers 10 bases. The germline gives CDR1 SGHVS, CDR2 FQNEAQ. The CDR3 is 20 amino acids. With 4 bases clipped from V and 0 bases from J, the junction kept 15 bases outside the gene matches. The CDR3 coding sequence is TGTGCCAGCAGCTACGACTTCTTCCAGCGGGGGGGCCGCTCCTACAATGAGCAGTTCTTC. Its protein product is CASSYDFFQRGGRSYNEQFF.

The rearrangement links TRBV7-7 to TRBJ2-5, with 8 nucleotides matching TRBD2. The V gene's germline CDR1 is SSHAT and CDR2 FNYEAQ (reference sequence). V gave up 5 bases and J gave up 2 bases; unmatched junction bases: 10. The length of the CDR3 is 16 residues. The CDR3 nucleotides read TGTGCCAGCAGCCGCCGGGGGGGGAGTCCTCAAGAGACCCAGTACTTC. As protein: CASSRRGGSPQETQYF. Complete variable domain (other parts from reference TRBV7-7 and TRBJ2-5): GAGVSQSPRYKVTKRGQDVTLRCDPISSHATLYWYQQALGQGPEFLTYFNYEAQPDKSGLPSDRFSAERPEGSISTLTIQRTEQRDSAMYRCASSRRGGSPQETQYFGPGTRLLVL.

The rearrangement uses TRBV19 and TRBJ2-7, with 11 bases matching TRBD2. Losses at the gene ends were 1 base for V and 7 bases for J; bases not matched to a gene: 0. Germline loops: CDR1 LNHDA, CDR2 SQIVND (reference sequence). The CDR3 is made up of 13 amino acids. The DNA for the CDR3 is TGTGCCAGTAGTATAGGGACTAGCGGGGAGCAGTACTTC. Translation: CASSIGTSGEQYF.

The genes are TRBV19 and TRBJ1-4, with 7 bases fitting TRBD1. Germline CDR1 is LNHDA and CDR2 is SQIVND (reference sequence). J was trimmed by 4 bases and V by 5 bases; bases with no gene match: 10. The CDR3 sequence is 16 residues long. In DNA form, the CDR3 reads TGTGCCAGTAGTTCTATTTGGACAGGCTTTAATGAAAAACTGTTTTTT. Translated: CASSSIWTGFNEKLFF.

The chain joins TRBV10-2 to TRBJ2-3, with unresolved D. CDR1 is WSHSY, CDR2 SAAADI, per germline. The V and J ends lost 5 bases and 5 bases respectively, with 20 bases between them. The CDR3 is 16 amino acids. This chain's CDR3 is CASSSDSRPRGDTQYF. The CDR3, as DNA: TGCGCCAGCAGTTCCGACTCCCGTCCTCGTGGAGATACGCAGTATTTT.

CDR3 nucleotide sequence: TGTGCCAGCAGCTTACGCGTGTCCTCTAACTATGGCTACACCTTC. This codes for CASSLRVSSNYGYTF. This rearrangement joins TRBV7-2 to TRBJ1-2; D remains unclear. This CDR3 has 15 residues. Trimming shortened V by 2 bases and J by 0 bases, and 10 bases separated the two germline ends. The germline V gene encodes CDR1 SGHTA and CDR2 FQGNSA. Full variable domain (missing parts from reference TRBV7-2 and TRBJ1-2): GAGVSQSPSNKVTEKGKDVELRCDPISGHTALYWYRQSLGQGLEFLIYFQGNSAPDKSGLPSDRFSAERTGGSVSTLTIQRTQQEDSAVYLCASSLRVSSNYGYTFGSGTRLTVV.

The V and J genes are TRBV27 and TRBJ2-7; 11 bases are shared with TRBD1. Per germline, CDR1 MNHEY and CDR2 SMNVEV (reference sequence). CDR3 length: 14 amino acids. Trimming at V came to 0 bases and at J to 8 bases, leaving 3 bases not matched to a gene. As DNA, the CDR3 is TGTGCCAGCAGTTTATCGGGGACAGGGGGGAAGCAGTACTTC. This gives the protein CASSLSGTGGKQYF.

This sequence joins TRBV28 and TRBJ1-2; 9 positions agree with TRBD1. From germline, CDR1 is MDHEN and CDR2 SYDVKM. Losses at the gene ends were 2 bases for V and 9 bases for J; bases not matched to a gene: 7. The CDR3 has 14 residues. The CDR3 reads CASSLPGTGKSYTF. The DNA of the CDR3 is TGTGCCAGCAGTTTACCCGGGACAGGGAAGAGCTACACCTTC.

The gene calls are TRBV13 and TRBJ1-2; no clear D gene. V lost 5 bases, J lost 4 bases, and 14 bases lay in between. Per germline, CDR1 PRHDT and CDR2 FYEKMQ (reference sequence). CDR3 length equals 14 residues. The chain's CDR3 is CASSTRMQSYGYTF. CDR3 nucleotide sequence: TGTGCCAGCAGCACCAGGATGCAGTCCTATGGCTACACCTTC.

The V gene is TRBV9, the J gene TRBJ1-6; 7 nucleotides line up with TRBD1. This CDR3 is 14 amino acids long. V trimming: 0 bases; J trimming: 7 bases; junction bases outside the gene matches: 1. CDR1 is SGDLS and CDR2 is YYNGEE in the germline V gene. The CDR3 protein is CASSVVQGNSPLHF. CDR3 in DNA: TGTGCCAGCAGCGTAGTACAGGGGAATTCACCCCTCCACTTT.

V is TRBV6-1 and J is TRBJ2-1; 11 bases are a match to TRBD2. There are 17 residues in the CDR3. Germline CDR1 MNHNS, CDR2 SASEGT. V dropped 4 bases and J dropped 2; count of bases not matched to a gene: 7. CDR3 coding DNA: TGTGCCAGCAGTGGACCCATTAGCGGGGGGGCCTACAATGAGCAGTTCTTC. This gives the protein CASSGPISGGAYNEQFF.

The V gene is TRBV3-1 (or the pseudogene TRBV3-2), the J gene TRBJ2-7; TRBD1 matches at 12 bases. V lost 5 bases, J lost 3 bases, and 5 bases stayed unmatched. The CDR3 spans 15 residues. Germline V lookup: CDR1 LGHDT, CDR2 YNNKEL (reference sequence). CDR3: CASSSGTGGFYEQYF. The CDR3 DNA sequence: TGTGCCAGCAGCTCCGGGACAGGGGGCTTCTACGAGCAGTACTTC.

The rearrangement links TRBV28 to TRBJ1-1; D remains ambiguous. This CDR3 is built from 15 residues. The germline V gene encodes CDR1 MDHEN and CDR2 SYDVKM. Trimming took off 5 bases at V and 7 bases at J, with 20 bases between the two ends. The CDR3 sequence is CASSLIPGIASEAFF. In DNA, the CDR3 is TGTGCCAGCAGTCTTATACCGGGAATAGCGAGTGAAGCTTTCTTT.

The genes are TRBV21-1 and TRBJ1-2. TRBV21-1 is a pseudogene. CDR3 size: 14 residues. CDR3 nucleotides: TGTGCCAGCAGCAAAGTCGGAGCTTCTTATGGCTACACCTTC. Residues: CASSKVGASYGYTF.

The chain has TRBV3-1 (or the pseudogene TRBV3-2) and TRBJ2-1; TRBD2 matches 9 bases. Germline values: CDR1 LGHDT, CDR2 YNNKEL (reference sequence). Trimming took 0 bases from V and 4 from J; bases not matched to a gene: 4. The CDR3 spans 16 residues. CDR3 in DNA: TGTGCCAGCAGCCAAGAGGCAAGCGGGGGGTACAATGAGCAGTTCTTC. Protein product: CASSQEASGGYNEQFF.

The rearrangement joins TRBV4-3 to TRBJ1-2; D gene ambiguous. The CDR3 is made up of 13 amino acids. CDR1 LGHNA and CDR2 YSLEER come from the germline V gene. With 4 bases removed from V and 6 bases from J, the gap between germline ends came to 12 bases. The chain's CDR3 is CASSPIQFDGYTF. For the CDR3, the DNA is TGCGCCAGCAGCCCGATACAGTTCGATGGCTACACCTTC.